This paragraph covers one T cell receptor beta chain sequence. Its antigen is unknown. V was pared by 0 bases and J by 3 bases, with 12 bases between. CDR1 is ENHRY, CDR2 SYGVKD, per germline. This CDR3 is built from 15 residues. The sample comes from a study of Ad26.COV2.S vaccination and SARS-CoV-2 variants. Assay used: immunoSEQ multiplex PCR; TCRdb lists only in-frame clones, some missing. The table includes 400,000 to 450,000 clones, 90% detected once. Noted treatment: some 20 received Ad26.COV2.S at low or high dose, single or two shots; 5 received placebo; per-sample allocation not given. Samples were taken on day 63 after the first vaccine or placebo injection. Study results and limitations: Possible underestimation of total T cell responses by the TCR breadth and depth analyses was noted. Participants given vaccine showed non-spike TCR breadth similar to that of placebo recipients.

The chain couples TRBV10-3 to TRBJ2-7; TRBD1 or TRBD2 may be the D gene (5 bases each). The sample in question was peripheral blood, obtained in a trial of Ad26.COV2.S vaccine versus placebo. This clonotype was obtained from a person between 18 and 59 years old who received the Ad26.COV2.S COVID-19 vaccine or a placebo. This chain's CDR3 is CAISESGTGRYEQYF. Here the CDR3 DNA reads TGTGCCATCAGTGAGTCCGGGACCGGACGCTACGAGCAGTACTTC.